This TCR beta chain was recorded in a study of cytomegalovirus exposure and HLA in healthy donors. Study background: Researchers previously reported finding roughly 120 million unique TCR beta sequences from about 179 million T cells.

Broader study findings: A link between a missense DCLRE1C variant and TCR beta V- and J-gene trimming emerged from a later analysis. In an earlier analysis, most TCR beta V segments were productive about 87% or about 30% of the time.

Turning to this clone: The antigen is unknown.

With 60 Vbeta and 13 Jbeta primers, the PCR was carried out. The protocol was immunoSEQ multiplex PCR, while the TCRdb copy is restricted to in-frame clones and leaves out a portion. The table lists under 200,000 clones, roughly 82% of them singletons, with approximately 0.47% in the top ten. V gave up 0 bases and J gave up 2 bases, with 4 bases separating them. CDR1 is SGHVS, CDR2 FQNEAQ, per germline. CDR3 size: 14 residues. The receptor comes from a woman in her 50s in good health and CMV-seronegative. The J gene is TRBJ2-2, the V gene TRBV7-8; the D is unclear. The material sequenced was PBMCs. This CDR3 reads CASSLARNTGELFF. The CDR3 nucleotides read TGTGCCAGCAGCTTAGCTAGAAACACCGGGGAGCTGTTTTTT.